The 22 T cell receptor beta chains given below trace back to one sample, sequenced in a study of neurological immune-mediated disorders. TCRdb reprocessed the 5' RACE reads with MiXCR, giving one entry per CDR3 protein. The sample contains approximately 89,000 distinct CDR3 sequences, 13% of which appear only once. The time point here: longitudinal time-point 2. Sequencing was carried out using PBMCs. The receptors here all came from a female donor with HTLV-1-associated myelopathy (HAM/TSP).

This clonotype was detected only a few times. The chain links TRBV9 to TRBJ2-3; D gene uncertain. Germline V lookup: CDR1 SGDLS, CDR2 YYNGEE. CDR3 size: 13 residues. Trimming cost V 3 bases and J 0 bases, with 5 bases left between them. CDR3 residues: CASSASSTDTQYF. Written as DNA, the CDR3 is TGTGCCAGCAGCGCCTCTAGCACAGATACGCAGTATTTT.

Notes on this clonotype: This may stem from a read error, because a much larger clone lies one nucleotide away. CDR3 residues: CVSSRTGERQPQHF. DNA of the CDR3: TGTGTCAGCAGCCGTACAGGGGAGAGGCAGCCCCAGCATTTT. The chain carries TRBV7-9 and TRBJ1-5; the match to TRBD1 covers 7 bases. Germline values: CDR1 SEHNR, CDR2 FQNEAQ (reference sequence). The CDR3 loop spans 14 amino acids.

This clonotype came up many times. V gene TRBV9 combines with J gene TRBJ2-7; 16 nucleotides agree with TRBD2. The J segment lost 2 bases and the V segment lost 2 bases, leaving 4 bases of the junction unmatched. Germline V lookup: CDR1 SGDLS, CDR2 YYNGEE. The CDR3 is 17 amino acids. CDR3 in amino acids: CASSVGLAGGAPYEQYF. Written as DNA, the CDR3 is TGTGCCAGCAGCGTGGGACTAGCGGGGGGGGCGCCCTACGAGCAGTACTTC.

This clonotype was seen repeatedly, ten times or more. The chain links TRBV20-1 to TRBJ1-5, with TRBD1 matching over 10 bases. J lost 11 bases, V lost 3 bases, and 13 bases had no gene match. The CDR3 extends over 15 amino acids. The germline V gene has CDR1 DFQATT and CDR2 SNEGSKA (reference sequence). The CDR3, as DNA: TGCAGTGCTAGCTACTCCGGGACAGGGGCCATGGCCCAGCATTTT. Amino acid sequence: CSASYSGTGAMAQHF.

This clonotype appeared many times. The chain uses TRBV5-1 and TRBJ2-2; perhaps D is TRBD1 or TRBD2 (5 bases each). Germline CDR1 is SGHRS and CDR2 is YFSETQ. Trimming took off 0 bases at V and 6 bases at J, with 15 bases between the two ends. CDR3 length: 16 residues. CDR3 nucleotide sequence: TGCGCCAGCAGCTTGGAAGGGACCTTCTCCCCCGGGGAGCTGTTTTTT. This gives the protein CASSLEGTFSPGELFF.

Of note for this clonotype: A much larger clone lies a single base off, so this may be a read error. The gene calls are TRBV5-1 and TRBJ1-1; no definite D call. The CDR3 runs 17 residues. Per germline, CDR1 SGHRS and CDR2 YFSETQ. Here the CDR3 DNA reads TGCGCCAGCAGGTTGGTAAAAGGGAATATCGGGAGCACTGAAGCTTTCTTT. Amino acid sequence: CASRLVKGNIGSTEAFF.

This clonotype showed up many times. The chain carries TRBV10-2 and TRBJ2-7, with D possibly matching TRBD1 (6 bases). V lost 4 bases, J lost 10 bases, and 11 bases lay in between. The CDR3 covers 11 residues. CDR1 is WSHSY and CDR2 is SAAADI in the germline V gene. CDR3 sequence: CASSGTEEQYF. The CDR3, as DNA: TGCGCCAGCAGTGGGACAGAAGAACAGTACTTC.

This clonotype was detected ten times or more. CDR3 residues: CASSLFLNTGELFF. Here the CDR3 DNA reads TGTGCCAGCAGCTTATTTTTGAACACCGGGGAGCTGTTTTTT. V and J are TRBV7-9 and TRBJ2-2, with no clear D. The length of the CDR3 is 14 residues. The V gene's germline CDR1 is SEHNR and CDR2 FQNEAQ (reference sequence). Trimming left V 2 bases short and J 1 base short, with 5 bases between. Full variable domain (outside the CDR3, taken from reference TRBV7-9 and TRBJ2-2): DTGVSQNPRHKITKRGQNVTFRCDPISEHNRLYWYRQTLGQGPEFLTYFQNEAQLEKSRLLSDRFSAERPKGSFSTLEIQRTEQGDSAMYLCASSLFLNTGELFFGEGSRLTVL.

This clonotype was found many times. The chain joins TRBV6-2 or TRBV6-3 to TRBJ1-6; TRBD1 agrees at 7 bases. This CDR3 contains 13 residues. V lost 8 bases and J lost 8; bases outside the gene matches: 6. Germline values: CDR1 MNHEY, CDR2 SVGEGT. In nucleotides, the CDR3 is TGTGCCAGCGGTCGGGACAGTCATTCACCCCTCCACTTT. Its protein is CASGRDSHSPLHF.

The rearrangement links TRBV12-3 or TRBV12-4 to TRBJ1-3; D gene ambiguous. The V end lost 1 base, the J end lost 4 bases, and 8 bases lay between the germline ends. The CDR3 covers 14 residues. DNA for the CDR3: TGTGCCAGCAGTTTAGGGGAAGGGGGAAACACCATATATTTT. This translates into CASSLGEGGNTIYF.

The sample holds many counts of this clonotype. The gene calls are TRBV4-1 and TRBJ2-1; 9 nucleotides match TRBD1. J lost 7 bases, V lost 4 bases, and 14 bases had no gene match. The CDR3 loop spans 17 amino acids. The germline V gene has CDR1 MGHRA and CDR2 YSYEKL. The CDR3 reads CASSRDTGTGLGNEQFF. The CDR3 region has the DNA TGCGCCAGCAGCCGAGATACCGGGACAGGGTTGGGGAATGAGCAGTTCTTC.

This clonotype showed up many times. CDR3 protein: CASSFRNADTQYF. The CDR3 DNA sequence: TGTGCCAGCTCCTTTCGGAACGCAGATACGCAGTATTTT. V gene TRBV27 combines with J gene TRBJ2-3; D remains unclear. With 8 bases removed from V and 4 bases from J, the gap between germline ends came to 13 bases. This CDR3 has 13 residues. In germline, CDR1 is MNHEY, CDR2 SMNVEV (reference sequence).

Ten or more counts support this clonotype. This CDR3 reads CSTMRGAGVKRNTEAFF. As DNA, the CDR3 is TGCAGCACGATGAGGGGGGCGGGCGTGAAACGGAACACTGAAGCTTTCTTT. This rearrangement joins TRBV29-1 to TRBJ1-1; maybe TRBD1 (6 bases). This CDR3 comprises 17 residues. Germline V lookup: CDR1 SQVTM, CDR2 ANQGSEA. The V and J ends lost 8 bases and 1 base respectively, with 26 bases between them.

This clonotype showed up many times. The CDR3 sequence: CASSQEGKSYEQYF. Written as DNA, the CDR3 is TGCGCCAGCAGCCAAGAAGGCAAATCCTACGAGCAGTACTTC. The rearrangement joins TRBV4-1 to TRBJ2-7; D is undetermined. The CDR3 consists of 14 residues. Germline V gives CDR1 MGHRA, CDR2 YSYEKL. V lost 0 bases and J 1 base, leaving 7 bases between the germline ends.

This clonotype was found many times. This chain connects TRBV5-1 to TRBJ1-5; no definite D call. Germline lookup yields CDR1 SGHRS and CDR2 YFSETQ. Trimming took off 2 bases at V and 2 bases at J, with 5 bases between the two ends. This CDR3 has 13 residues. CDR3 sequence: CASSFAGNQPQHF. CDR3 bases: TGCGCCAGCAGCTTTGCAGGCAATCAGCCCCAGCATTTT. The variable domain in full, completed from reference TRBV5-1 and TRBJ1-5, reads KAGVTQTPRYLIKTRGQQVTLSCSPISGHRSVSWYQQTPGQGLQFLFEYFSETQRNKGNFPGRFSGRQFSNSRSEMNVSTLELGDSALYLCASSFAGNQPQHFGDGTRLSIL.

This clonotype was counted ten times or more. This chain links TRBV7-2 with TRBJ2-1; 12 bases map to TRBD2. V lost 5 bases to trimming and J lost 6 bases; unmatched junction nucleotides: 8. The CDR3 is 16 residues long. The germline CDR1 and CDR2 sequences are SGHTA and FQGNSA. The chain's CDR3 is CASSRVPGLAGNEQFF. DNA of the CDR3: TGTGCCAGCAGCCGTGTTCCGGGACTAGCGGGCAATGAGCAGTTCTTC. The entire variable domain, with the rest obtained from reference TRBV7-2 and TRBJ2-1, is as follows: GAGVSQSPSNKVTEKGKDVELRCDPISGHTALYWYRQSLGQGLEFLIYFQGNSAPDKSGLPSDRFSAERTGGSVSTLTIQRTQQEDSAVYLCASSRVPGLAGNEQFFGPGTRLTVL.

In this sample, this clonotype turned up many times. The chain joins TRBV7-3 to TRBJ2-1; D is ambiguous. Germline V CDR1 and CDR2: SGHTA, FQGTGA. This CDR3 is 13 amino acids long. The V end was cut by 0 bases, the J end by 3 bases, with 3 bases between. The CDR3 reads CASSLTDYNEQFF. CDR3 nucleotides: TGTGCCAGCAGCTTAACGGACTACAATGAGCAGTTCTTC.

As concerns this clonotype: This clone may be a read error of a much larger clone one base away. The V gene is TRBV15, the J gene TRBJ2-3; 7 positions agree with TRBD1. CDR1 and CDR2 (germline): LNHNV, YYDKDF (reference sequence). The CDR3 contains 12 residues. For the CDR3, the DNA is TGTGTCACCAAGGGGGCCGCCGATACGCAGTATTTT. Translation gives CVTKGAADTQYF.

There are many counts of this clonotype. The J gene is TRBJ1-1, the V gene TRBV20-1, with D tentatively TRBD1 (5 bases). The CDR3 runs to 14 residues. Germline CDR1 and CDR2: DFQATT and SNEGSKA (reference sequence). Trimming removed 2 bases at V and 0 bases at J, with 10 bases between. DNA of the CDR3: TGCAGTGCTAGATCAGACAGCATGAACACTGAAGCTTTCTTT. Amino acids: CSARSDSMNTEAFF.

The sample holds many counts of this clonotype. The V gene is TRBV6-1, the J gene TRBJ2-6; D uncertain. V was trimmed by 2 bases and J by 4 bases, leaving 6 bases between them. Germline V lookup: CDR1 MNHNS, CDR2 SASEGT. This CDR3 has 14 residues. In DNA form, the CDR3 reads TGTGCCAGCAGTGAATCGTGGGGGGCCAACGTCCTGACTTTC. Residues: CASSESWGANVLTF.

The J gene is TRBJ2-1, the V gene TRBV27, with a possible D match to TRBD1 (6 bases). Trimming left V 7 bases short and J 5 bases short, with 18 bases between. The V gene's germline CDR1 is MNHEY and CDR2 SMNVEV (reference sequence). This CDR3 has 15 residues. The CDR3 loop is CASTPRVGANNEQFF. The CDR3 DNA follows: TGTGCCAGCACCCCTAGAGTGGGGGCCAACAATGAGCAGTTCTTC.

This clonotype came up many times. The chain employs TRBV5-1 and TRBJ2-7, with D possibly being TRBD1 (5 bases). The CDR3 loop spans 13 amino acids. Per the germline V gene, CDR1 is SGHRS and CDR2 is YFSETQ. V lost 0 bases and J 4 bases, leaving 8 bases between the germline ends. As DNA, the CDR3 is TGCGCCAGCAGCTTGGGCAGGGAATACGAGCAGTACTTC. It encodes CASSLGREYEQYF.